These 26 T cell receptor beta chains share one sample of origin, sequenced in a study of OX40 agonist ivuxolimab in advanced cancers. Method: immunoSEQ multiplex PCR; TCRdb's copy keeps in-frame clones and lacks some. Of approximately 33,000 clones detected, approximately 90% appear once; the ten largest clones hold over 35%. The material was CD4+ or CD8+ T cells sorted from blood, obtained in a trial of the OX40 agonist ivuxolimab. The receptor set was obtained from an adult with an advanced solid tumor such as melanoma, head and neck, liver or kidney cancer.

The V and J genes are TRBV4-1 and TRBJ1-1; TRBD1 agrees at 8 bases. Germline lookup yields CDR1 MGHRA and CDR2 YSYEKL. V lost 4 bases to trimming and J lost 4 bases; unmatched junction nucleotides: 8. CDR3 length: 15 amino acids. This CDR3 is CASSPSRGRGTEAFF. The CDR3 DNA reads TGCGCCAGCAGCCCTAGCAGGGGGCGCGGCACTGAAGCTTTCTTT.

The CDR3 reads CASSYGNVPGANVLTF. CDR3 in DNA: TGTGCCAGCAGTTACGGTAACGTCCCTGGGGCCAACGTCCTGACTTTC. The chain uses TRBV6-5 and TRBJ2-6; no clear D. The CDR3 covers 16 residues. V was trimmed by 2 bases and J by 2 bases, leaving 10 bases between them. Germline-derived CDR1 and CDR2 are MNHEY and SVGAGI.

The rearrangement links TRBV6-5 to TRBJ2-2; D is ambiguous. This CDR3 is 15 amino acids long. Germline assignment: CDR1 MNHEY and CDR2 SVGAGI. Trimming removed 2 bases at V and 6 bases at J, with 13 bases between. The CDR3 is CASSYVQPSSGELFF. The CDR3 region has the DNA TGTGCCAGCAGTTACGTACAGCCAAGTTCCGGGGAGCTGTTTTTT.

The V gene is TRBV7-6, the J gene TRBJ2-7; 12 nucleotides agree with TRBD1. The CDR3 is 14 residues long. CDR1 is SGHVS and CDR2 is FNYEAQ in the germline V gene. J gave up 7 bases and V 3 bases, and 4 bases lay outside the gene matches. The CDR3 DNA follows: TGTGCCAGCAGCTTGGGACAGGGGGCGACGGAGCAGTACTTC. Encoded protein: CASSLGQGATEQYF.

The rearrangement joins TRBV19 to TRBJ2-7; 7 nucleotides agree with TRBD2. Trimming took 5 bases from V and 0 from J; bases not matched to a gene: 13. In germline, CDR1 is LNHDA, CDR2 SQIVND (reference sequence). This CDR3 is built from 17 residues. CDR3 in amino acids: CASSFVLVAGYSYEQYF. The DNA for the CDR3 is TGTGCCAGTAGTTTTGTCTTGGTAGCGGGTTACTCCTACGAGCAGTACTTC.

V gene TRBV6-5 combines with J gene TRBJ2-1; TRBD1 aligns across 12 bases. Losses at the gene ends were 2 bases for V and 10 bases for J; bases not matched to a gene: 6. CDR1 is MNHEY and CDR2 is SVGAGI in the germline V gene. The CDR3 is 15 amino acids. This chain's CDR3 is CASSYGTGGVSEQFF. CDR3 nucleotides: TGTGCCAGCAGTTACGGGACAGGGGGCGTATCGGAGCAGTTCTTC.

The rearrangement joins TRBV5-4 to TRBJ2-3; D gene uncertain. Trimming removed 0 bases at V and 0 bases at J, with 5 bases between. The germline V gene encodes CDR1 SGHNT and CDR2 YYREEE (reference sequence). This CDR3 region has 14 residues. CDR3 DNA: TGTGCCAGCAGCTTGGAACTGAGCACAGATACGCAGTATTTT. Residues: CASSLELSTDTQYF.

The genes are TRBV5-6 and TRBJ1-1; D perhaps matches TRBD1 (5 bases). CDR1 and CDR2 (germline): SGHDT, YYEEEE. Trimming shortened V by 3 bases and J by 1 base, and 10 bases separated the two germline ends. This CDR3 is built from 14 residues. CDR3 DNA sequence: TGTGCCAGCAGCTGGACAAAACCGAACACTGAAGCTTTCTTT. Translation gives CASSWTKPNTEAFF.

This clone was recorded once. This CDR3 is CASSGPETGRTGELFF. CDR3 sequence (DNA): TGTGCCAGCAGCGGCCCCGAGACAGGTCGGACCGGGGAGCTGTTTTTT. This chain joins TRBV9 and TRBJ2-2, with a tentative D call TRBD1 (6 bases). Germline V gene lookup returns CDR1 SGDLS and CDR2 YYNGEE. This CDR3 contains 16 residues. Trimming cost V 3 bases and J 5 bases, with 17 bases left between them.

The CDR3 nucleotides read TGTGCCAGCAGCGTAGCAGTCCGGGATATAGATACGCAGTATTTT. Its translation is CASSVAVRDIDTQYF. J is TRBJ2-3 and V is TRBV9; tentative D call: TRBD2 (5 bases). CDR3 length: 15 residues. The V end lost 0 bases, the J end lost 5 bases, and 13 bases lay between the germline ends. The V gene's germline CDR1 is SGDLS and CDR2 YYNGEE.

This chain connects TRBV4-2 to TRBJ2-1, with TRBD2 identical over 9 bases. Germline CDR1 reads LGHNA; CDR2 reads YNFKEQ. The trim removed 3 bases at V and 2 bases at J, leaving 2 bases unmatched. The CDR3 loop spans 15 amino acids. The chain's CDR3 is CASSQASGTYNEQFF. DNA for the CDR3: TGTGCCAGCAGCCAGGCTAGCGGGACCTACAATGAGCAGTTCTTC.

This clone was seen once. The V call is TRBV10-3, the J call TRBJ1-1; TRBD1 is a possible D gene (6 bases). Germline CDR1 and CDR2: ENHRY and SYGVKD. V was pared by 2 bases and J by 1 base, with 8 bases between. This CDR3 has 14 amino acids. CDR3 DNA sequence: TGTGCCATCAGTGAGAGGGGGACGAACACTGAAGCTTTCTTT. It specifies CAISERGTNTEAFF.

The chain recombines TRBV5-6 with TRBJ2-7; 8 bases are a match to TRBD1. Per germline, CDR1 SGHDT and CDR2 YYEEEE. With V trimmed by 1 base and J by 2 bases, 2 bases remained unmatched. This CDR3 region has 14 residues. The CDR3 DNA is TGTGCCAGCAGCTTGATCAGGGGGCCCTACGAGCAGTACTTC. It yields the protein CASSLIRGPYEQYF. Based on the CDR3 plus reference TRBV5-6 and TRBJ2-7, the full variable domain is DAGVTQSPTHLIKTRGQQVTLRCSPKSGHDTVSWYQQALGQGPQFIFQYYEEEERQRGNFPDRFSGHQFPNYSSELNVNALLLGDSALYLCASSLIRGPYEQYFGPGTRLTVT.

J is TRBJ1-5 and V is TRBV7-9; unclear D gene. V lost 4 bases and J lost 5, with 12 bases in between. The CDR3 covers 14 residues. Germline-derived CDR1 and CDR2 are SEHNR and FQNEAQ (reference sequence). CDR3 sequence: CASSSESGHQPQHF. CDR3 sequence (DNA): TGTGCCAGCAGCTCCGAGTCGGGTCATCAGCCCCAGCATTTT.

J is TRBJ1-1 and V is TRBV19; D gene uncertain. Germline assignment: CDR1 LNHDA and CDR2 SQIVND (reference sequence). The CDR3 is made up of 12 amino acids. V was trimmed by 9 bases and J by 2 bases, leaving 10 bases between them. CDR3 coding DNA: TGTGCCAGCCTCGTGGGAAACACTGAAGCTTTCTTT. It codes for CASLVGNTEAFF.

This chain joins TRBV7-9 and TRBJ2-1, with 15 bases fitting TRBD2. Trimming removed 2 bases from V and 7 bases from J; junction bases left unmatched: 6. The CDR3 has 17 amino acids. Germline V gene sequence: CDR1 SEHNR, CDR2 FQNEAQ (reference sequence). The CDR3 spells CASSLFRTSGRGNEQFF. The CDR3 DNA follows: TGTGCCAGCAGCTTATTCCGGACTAGCGGGAGGGGGAATGAGCAGTTCTTC.

J is TRBJ2-7 and V is TRBV6-5, with no clear D. Trimming stripped 0 bases from V and 2 bases from J, with 8 bases between. This CDR3 is 14 amino acids long. Germline V gene lookup returns CDR1 MNHEY and CDR2 SVGAGI. CDR3 amino acids: CASSYSVQAYEQYF. CDR3 DNA: TGTGCCAGCAGTTACTCGGTTCAAGCCTACGAGCAGTACTTC.

This sequence joins TRBV15 and TRBJ2-7; no clear D. V dropped 4 bases and J dropped 3 bases, with 7 bases sitting between them. The length of the CDR3 is 12 residues. CDR1 LNHNV and CDR2 YYDKDF come from the germline V gene (reference sequence). CDR3 DNA: TGTGCCACCAGCACCCCGAGCTACGAGCAGTACTTC. Amino acid sequence: CATSTPSYEQYF.

CDR3 nucleotide sequence: TGTGCCAGCAGCCCGACCCGACTAGCGGCCTACAATGAGCAGTTCTTC. It encodes CASSPTRLAAYNEQFF. This chain connects TRBV5-5 to TRBJ2-1, with TRBD2 identical over 9 bases. The ends lost 4 bases at V and 2 bases at J; junction bases unmatched: 7. The CDR3 loop spans 16 amino acids. CDR1 is SGHKS, CDR2 YYEKEE, per germline (reference sequence).

This chain connects TRBV27 to TRBJ2-5, with 7 bases identical to TRBD2. This CDR3 has 15 residues. Looked up from germline, CDR1 is MNHEY and CDR2 is SMNVEV (reference sequence). The junction had 5 bases not matched to a gene; V was cut back by 3 bases and J by 1 base. DNA for the CDR3: TGTGCCAGCAGTTTGACGGGAGGACCCCAAGAGACCCAGTACTTC. It translates to CASSLTGGPQETQYF.

This clone was seen a handful of times. The J gene is TRBJ2-1, the V gene TRBV4-1; 10 bases are shared with TRBD2. This CDR3 has 15 residues. The V segment lost 7 bases and the J segment 3 bases; nucleotides outside the gene matches: 6. CDR1 and CDR2 (germline): MGHRA, YSYEKL. The DNA of the CDR3 is TGCGCCAGCAACCAGCGGGAGGGCCTCTACAATGAGCAGTTCTTC. Its translation: CASNQREGLYNEQFF.

The chain recombines TRBV7-9 with TRBJ1-5; 8 positions agree with TRBD1. The V and J ends lost 1 base and 0 bases, in that order; junction bases with no gene match: 8. Germline CDR1 SEHNR, CDR2 FQNEAQ (reference sequence). CDR3 length: 18 amino acids. The CDR3 DNA follows: TGTGCCAGCAGCTTAGTAATAGGACAGGGACATAGCAATCAGCCCCAGCATTTT. It encodes CASSLVIGQGHSNQPQHF.

The chain combines TRBV27 with TRBJ2-1; D remains unclear. V shed 6 bases and J shed 2 bases, with 8 bases lying between them. The CDR3 sequence is 13 residues long. The V gene's germline CDR1 is MNHEY and CDR2 SMNVEV (reference sequence). The CDR3: CASSSSPYNEQFF. The DNA of the CDR3 is TGTGCCAGCAGCTCCAGTCCCTACAATGAGCAGTTCTTC.

V usage is TRBV11-3 and J usage is TRBJ2-7, with 7 bases identical to TRBD1. In germline, CDR1 is SGHNT, CDR2 YENEEA. The CDR3 runs to 15 residues. J was trimmed by 6 bases and V by 5 bases; bases with no gene match: 13. The CDR3 loop reads CASSKGTAYSPEQYF. The DNA for the CDR3 is TGTGCCAGCAGCAAAGGGACAGCGTATTCTCCCGAGCAGTACTTC.

This chain links TRBV19 with TRBJ2-7; the D is unclear. Trimming took 1 base from V and 1 from J, leaving 8 bases between them. This CDR3 region has 14 residues. Germline V gene lookup returns CDR1 LNHDA and CDR2 SQIVND (reference sequence). CDR3 coding DNA: TGTGCCAGTAGTATAGGGGAAAGTTCCTACGAGCAGTACTTC. Its protein is CASSIGESSYEQYF.

This chain links TRBV11-2 with TRBJ1-3, with D maybe TRBD1 (6 bases). CDR1 and CDR2 from the germline V gene are SGHAT and FQNNGV. This CDR3 has 16 residues. The V end was cut by 4 bases, the J end by 0 bases, with 13 bases between. The CDR3 nucleotides read TGTGCCAGCAGCTCCGGCAGGACAGACTCTGGAAACACCATATATTTT. Translated: CASSSGRTDSGNTIYF. The variable domain in full, with the rest retrieved from reference TRBV11-2 and TRBJ1-3, is EAGVAQSPRYKIIEKRQSVAFWCNPISGHATLYWYQQILGQGPKLLIQFQNNGVVDDSQLPKDRFSAERLKGVDSTLKIQPAKLEDSAVYLCASSSGRTDSGNTIYFGEGSWLTVV.